Presented here are 31 T cell receptor beta chains from one specimen sequenced in a study of blood T cells in healthy people across ages. A second roughly 7 to 12 cycle PCR used barcoded and J-beta primers. TCRdb re-called the 5' RACE reads with MiXCR, one entry per CDR3 protein. This table has about 1.6 million distinct CDR3 sequences, 30% to 40% appearing once. Sequencing was carried out using blood. These receptors all stem from a woman aged 30 to 39 in good health.

This clonotype has a count of ten or more. The chain is built from TRBV7-2 and TRBJ2-1, with 10 bases identical to TRBD1. The CDR3 has 15 residues. Trimming removed 4 bases from V and 9 bases from J; junction bases left unmatched: 9. Per germline, CDR1 SGHTA and CDR2 FQGNSA. CDR3 in DNA: TGTGCCAGCAGCTCACCGGGACAGGGGCAGGCTGAGCAGTTCTTC. It is translated as CASSSPGQGQAEQFF. The full variable domain, in which reference TRBV7-2 and TRBJ2-1 provide the parts outside the CDR3, is GAGVSQSPSNKVTEKGKDVELRCDPISGHTALYWYRQSLGQGLEFLIYFQGNSAPDKSGLPSDRFSAERTGGSVSTLTIQRTQQEDSAVYLCASSSPGQGQAEQFFGPGTRLTVL.

This clonotype has more than one count but fewer than ten. The chain couples TRBV4-1 to TRBJ2-3; 7 bases agree with TRBD2. This CDR3 comprises 16 residues. CDR1 MGHRA and CDR2 YSYEKL come from the germline V gene. Trimming cost V 1 base and J 1 base; bases outside gene matches: 5. This CDR3 is CASSQGAGSGTDTQYF. The CDR3 DNA sequence: TGCGCCAGCAGCCAAGGAGCGGGGTCGGGCACAGATACGCAGTATTTT.

V and J are TRBV28 and TRBJ2-1; D not certain. The CDR3 runs 13 residues. The germline V and J ends were trimmed by 1 base and 5 bases, with 6 bases remaining between them. Germline-derived CDR1 and CDR2 are MDHEN and SYDVKM. Here the CDR3 DNA reads TGTGCCAGCAGTTTATACCGGAACAATGAGCAGTTCTTC. Translating it yields CASSLYRNNEQFF.

The chain combines TRBV28 with TRBJ2-7, with D hard to call. Trimming pared 2 bases from V and 2 bases from J, leaving 10 bases between. Germline CDR1 and CDR2: MDHEN and SYDVKM. The CDR3 consists of 14 residues. In nucleotides, the CDR3 is TGTGCCAGCAGTTTAGGACCATTCGCCTACGAGCAGTACTTC. It is translated as CASSLGPFAYEQYF.

CDR3 loop: CASSLAFSGTDNEQFF. In DNA, the CDR3 is TGTGCCAGCAGCTTAGCGTTTAGCGGGACCGACAATGAGCAGTTCTTC. The V gene is TRBV7-6, the J gene TRBJ2-1, with 8 bases aligning to TRBD2. The CDR3 spans 16 residues. V gave up 0 bases and J gave up 5 bases; unmatched junction bases: 6. CDR1 SGHVS and CDR2 FNYEAQ come from the germline V gene. Full variable domain (outside the CDR3, taken from reference TRBV7-6 and TRBJ2-1): GAGVSQSPRYKVTKRGQDVALRCDPISGHVSLYWYRQALGQGPEFLTYFNYEAQQDKSGLPNDRFSAERPEGSISTLTIQRTEQRDSAMYRCASSLAFSGTDNEQFFGPGTRLTVL.

J is TRBJ2-5 and V is TRBV28, with 12 bases fitting TRBD2. CDR1 is MDHEN and CDR2 is SYDVKM in the germline V gene. Trimming cost V 6 bases and J 2 bases; bases outside gene matches: 10. The CDR3 runs 17 residues. The CDR3 nucleotides read TGTGCCAGCAGAAATCTAGCGGGAGGGTTATGGCAAGAGACCCAGTACTTC. Protein product: CASRNLAGGLWQETQYF.

Turning to this clonotype: A read error may account for a junction end that differs from germline. The CDR3 loop reads CASRRTSDSYNERFF. The DNA of the CDR3 is TGTGCCAGCAGGCGGACTAGCGACTCCTACAATGAGCGGTTCTTC. The chain joins TRBV14 to TRBJ2-1; the match to TRBD2 covers 9 bases. Germline values: CDR1 SGHDN, CDR2 FVKESK. This CDR3 spans 15 amino acids.

The gene calls are TRBV9 and TRBJ2-5, with D unclear. Trimming took 2 bases from V and 5 from J, leaving 10 bases between them. Germline assignment: CDR1 SGDLS and CDR2 YYNGEE. The CDR3 has 13 residues. The CDR3 sequence is CASSVGGIETQYF. In DNA, the CDR3 is TGTGCCAGCAGCGTTGGCGGAATCGAGACCCAGTACTTC.

This clonotype was observed many times. V is TRBV29-1 and J is TRBJ2-1; D gene ambiguous. The CDR3 contains 11 residues. With 6 bases removed from V and 10 bases from J, the gap between germline ends came to 13 bases. Germline V lookup: CDR1 SQVTM, CDR2 ANQGSEA. The CDR3 loop is CSVNLSTEQFF. CDR3 DNA: TGCAGCGTGAACCTCTCCACGGAGCAGTTCTTC.

The chain recombines TRBV20-1 with TRBJ1-2; TRBD1 matches 9 bases. Germline V gene sequence: CDR1 DFQATT, CDR2 SNEGSKA (reference sequence). The CDR3 consists of 15 residues. V trimming: 3 bases; J trimming: 0 bases; junction bases outside the gene matches: 5. The CDR3 here is CSASLTGGANYGYTF. For the CDR3, the DNA is TGCAGTGCTAGTCTAACAGGGGGCGCTAACTATGGCTACACCTTC.

This clonotype turned up a few times. The V call is TRBV10-3, the J call TRBJ2-5; the match to TRBD2 covers 10 bases. With 0 bases clipped from V and 2 bases from J, the junction kept 6 bases outside the gene matches. From germline, CDR1 is ENHRY and CDR2 SYGVKD. The CDR3 totals 17 residues. The CDR3 nucleotides are TGTGCCATCAGTGAGTCGGGACGAGCGGGGGGGCAAGAGACCCAGTACTTC. It yields the protein CAISESGRAGGQETQYF.

This rearrangement joins TRBV20-1 to TRBJ2-3; weak D call: TRBD1 (6 bases). Germline V gives CDR1 DFQATT, CDR2 SNEGSKA (reference sequence). The ends were cut back, 0 bases at V and 3 bases at J, with 13 bases in the middle. The CDR3 has 15 residues. CDR3 sequence: CSARDHDQGTDTQYF. The CDR3 region has the DNA TGCAGTGCTAGAGATCATGACCAGGGGACAGATACGCAGTATTTT.

CDR3 DNA: TGTGCCAGCAGCCTTTCACTGAGTAGCAGAAACTACGAGCAGTACTTC. Protein product: CASSLSLSSRNYEQYF. This rearrangement joins TRBV6-2 or TRBV6-3 to TRBJ2-7; D is unclear. Germline values: CDR1 MNHEY, CDR2 SVGEGT. This CDR3 is built from 16 residues. V was cut by 6 bases and J by 3 bases, with 21 bases left in between.

This clonotype is a singleton in its sample. The genes are TRBV7-8 and TRBJ2-2; 10 bases line up with TRBD1. The CDR3 has 15 residues. Germline V gene data show CDR1 as SGHVS and CDR2 as FQNEAQ. With 4 bases clipped from V and 3 bases from J, the junction kept 2 bases outside the gene matches. The CDR3 protein is CASSYDRGHTGELFF. The CDR3, as DNA: TGTGCCAGCAGCTACGACAGGGGGCACACCGGGGAGCTGTTTTTT.

There are a few counts of this clonotype. CDR3 amino acids: CSATGGGPATNEKLFF. The CDR3, as DNA: TGCAGTGCTACCGGGGGAGGGCCGGCAACTAATGAAAAACTGTTTTTT. J is TRBJ1-4 and V is TRBV20-1, with D possibly matching TRBD1 (5 bases). V was shortened by 4 bases and J by 0 bases, with 15 bases between the two germline ends. The CDR3 sequence is 16 residues long. Germline V CDR1 and CDR2: DFQATT, SNEGSKA (reference sequence).

In this sample, this clonotype turned up a few times. The J gene is TRBJ2-1, the V gene TRBV7-9, with 9 nucleotides matching TRBD1. This CDR3 has 16 residues. V lost 5 bases and J lost 4; bases outside the gene matches: 9. Germline V gene sequence: CDR1 SEHNR, CDR2 FQNEAQ (reference sequence). Here the CDR3 reads CASSEPGQGTYNEQFF. For the CDR3, the DNA is TGTGCCAGCAGCGAGCCGGGACAGGGAACGTACAATGAGCAGTTCTTC.

The V gene is TRBV7-9, the J gene TRBJ2-7; the match to TRBD1 covers 7 bases. Germline V CDR1 and CDR2: SEHNR, FQNEAQ (reference sequence). Losses at the gene ends were 6 bases for V and 3 bases for J; bases not matched to a gene: 14. CDR3 length: 16 amino acids. This CDR3 is CASSLFTGAMIYEQYF. The DNA of the CDR3 is TGTGCCAGCAGTCTTTTCACAGGGGCAATGATCTACGAGCAGTACTTC. The full variable domain, its missing parts supplied by reference TRBV7-9 and TRBJ2-7, is DTGVSQNPRHKITKRGQNVTFRCDPISEHNRLYWYRQTLGQGPEFLTYFQNEAQLEKSRLLSDRFSAERPKGSFSTLEIQRTEQGDSAMYLCASSLFTGAMIYEQYFGPGTRLTVT.

The gene calls are TRBV4-2 and TRBJ2-6, with D possibly being TRBD2 (6 bases). Per the germline V gene, CDR1 is LGHNA and CDR2 is YNFKEQ. V was pared by 3 bases and J by 0 bases, with 15 bases between. This CDR3 comprises 18 residues. CDR3 nucleotides: TGTGCCAGCAGCCAGGCCGGAGTGGGAGGCTCTGGGGCCAACGTCCTGACTTTC. Its translation: CASSQAGVGGSGANVLTF.

This chain uses TRBV2 with TRBJ1-1; 8 bases map to TRBD1. Germline lookup yields CDR1 SNHLY and CDR2 FYNNEI. V shed 4 bases and J 1 base; nucleotides not matched to a gene: 5. This CDR3 spans 15 amino acids. CDR3 loop: CASSGDRNSNTEAFF. CDR3 in DNA: TGTGCCAGCAGTGGGGACAGGAACTCGAACACTGAAGCTTTCTTT.

This clonotype showed up just a few times. The germline gene is not matched at one end of the junction; a read error may be the cause. V gene TRBV9 combines with J gene TRBJ2-5, with D perhaps TRBD2 (5 bases). Looked up from germline, CDR1 is SGDLS and CDR2 is YYNGEE. This CDR3 contains 13 residues. CDR3 protein: CASSPGVQEAQYF. The CDR3 DNA reads TGTGCCAGCAGCCCCGGGGTCCAAGAGGCCCAGTACTTC. The full variable domain, in which reference TRBV9 and TRBJ2-5 provide the parts outside the CDR3, is DSGVTQTPKHLITATGQRVTLRCSPRSGDLSVYWYQQSLDQGLQFLIQYYNGEERAKGNILERFSAQQFPDLHSELNLSSLELGDSALYFCASSPGVQEAQYFGPGTRLLVL.

The chain has TRBV5-1 and TRBJ1-1; no clear D gene. Germline V CDR1 and CDR2: SGHRS, YFSETQ. The CDR3 is 13 residues long. The V gene lost 1 base and the J gene lost 4 bases, with 8 bases spanning the gap. CDR3 sequence reads: CASSLRVITEAFF. In DNA form, the CDR3 reads TGCGCCAGCAGCTTGAGAGTTATCACTGAAGCTTTCTTT.

The chain recombines TRBV13 with TRBJ2-7, with TRBD2 as a possible D gene (7 bases). CDR1 and CDR2 from the germline V gene are PRHDT and FYEKMQ (reference sequence). Trimming removed 5 bases from V and 4 bases from J, with 15 bases in between. This CDR3 has 14 amino acids. The CDR3 bases are TGTGCCAGCAGCGCACAGGGAGCGGGGTACGAGCAGTACTTC. Residues: CASSAQGAGYEQYF. The full variable domain, with the rest looked up from reference TRBV13 and TRBJ2-7, is AAGVIQSPRHLIKEKRETATLKCYPIPRHDTVYWYQQGPGQDPQFLISFYEKMQSDKGSIPDRFSAQQFSDYHSELNMSSLELGDSALYFCASSAQGAGYEQYFGPGTRLTVT.

The genes are TRBV10-2 and TRBJ2-5, with D tentatively TRBD1 (6 bases). V lost 6 bases, J lost 5 bases, and 22 bases lay in between. The germline CDR1 and CDR2 sequences are WSHSY and SAAADI. This CDR3 spans 16 amino acids. DNA for the CDR3: TGCGCCAGCAGCAGACTATCGGGATCTCAGGGGGAGACCCAGTACTTC. Its translation: CASSRLSGSQGETQYF.

The chain joins TRBV5-6 to TRBJ1-2, with no clear D. CDR1 is SGHDT and CDR2 is YYEEEE in the germline V gene. The CDR3 loop spans 17 amino acids. V shed 0 bases and J shed 0 bases, with 15 bases lying between them. Here the CDR3 DNA reads TGTGCCAGCAGCTTGGGGTTGAGGGCCGAATCTAACTATGGCTACACCTTC. Protein: CASSLGLRAESNYGYTF.

This clonotype has just a few counts. This chain uses TRBV5-6 with TRBJ2-1; 11 positions agree with TRBD2. Trimming cost V 4 bases and J 0 bases; bases outside gene matches: 6. The CDR3 loop spans 17 amino acids. Germline CDR1 SGHDT, CDR2 YYEEEE. For the CDR3, the DNA is TGTGCCAGCAGCCTAACTAGCGGGGGATTCTCCTACAATGAGCAGTTCTTC. It translates to CASSLTSGGFSYNEQFF.

This sequence joins TRBV27 and TRBJ2-1; TRBD2 agrees at 7 bases. In germline, CDR1 is MNHEY, CDR2 SMNVEV (reference sequence). V gave up 5 bases and J gave up 5 bases; unmatched junction bases: 6. This CDR3 spans 14 amino acids. For the CDR3, the DNA is TGTGCCAGCAGTGGGACGGGAGGAGACAATGAGCAGTTCTTC. As protein: CASSGTGGDNEQFF.

This clonotype appeared a single time. The V call is TRBV11-2, the J call TRBJ1-2, with D perhaps matching TRBD1 (6 bases). The CDR3 is 14 residues long. Deletions cut 4 bases from V and 4 bases from J, with 13 bases between. Germline V gene sequence: CDR1 SGHAT, CDR2 FQNNGV. The CDR3: CASSSLGAGYGYTF. The CDR3 nucleotides are TGTGCCAGCAGCTCTTTGGGGGCCGGCTATGGCTACACCTTC.

A note on this clonotype: Given a much more abundant clone one base away, this may be a read error. The chain joins TRBV20-1 to TRBJ2-7, with D tentatively TRBD2 (6 bases). Germline V gives CDR1 DFQATT, CDR2 SNEGSKA (reference sequence). The CDR3 extends over 13 amino acids. The germline V and J ends were trimmed by 4 bases and 5 bases, with 15 bases remaining between them. CDR3 nucleotides: TGCAGTGCTATAGTACTAGCAGACCACGAGCAGTACTTC. This codes for CSAIVLADHEQYF.

The chain carries TRBV20-1 and TRBJ2-3; D not resolved. Germline V CDR1 and CDR2: DFQATT, SNEGSKA (reference sequence). This CDR3 has 14 amino acids. V gave up 6 bases and J gave up 3 bases, with 16 bases separating them. The CDR3, as DNA: TGCAGTGCACACGACCGAGTAAGGACAGATACGCAGTATTTT. This translates into CSAHDRVRTDTQYF.

The CDR3 coding sequence is TGTGCCAGCAGTTTTGCCCTGGATGAGCAGTTCTTC. Translation: CASSFALDEQFF. The V and J genes are TRBV12-3 or TRBV12-4 and TRBJ2-1; unclear D gene. V lost 3 bases and J lost 8, with 8 bases in between. The CDR3 loop spans 12 amino acids.

This clonotype was picked up a small number of times. The chain links TRBV2 to TRBJ1-4, with no clear D. This CDR3 is 15 amino acids long. Trimming cost V 7 bases and J 7 bases, with 19 bases left between them. Germline V gives CDR1 SNHLY, CDR2 FYNNEI. For the CDR3, the DNA is TGTGCCAGCACCGAAGGTGTGGGGTCAAGTGAAAAACTGTTTTTT. The encoded protein is CASTEGVGSSEKLFF.